The present TCR beta chain was sequenced within a study of persistence of HIV-infected CD4 T cells. Looking at the study overall: Donors were ART-treated; their CMV- and Gag-responding CD4+ T cells were isolated. Up to about 180 mL blood was drawn at multiple time points; a couple of donors had single-time leukapheresis.

Findings and limits, study-wide: The rare CMV-responding cells with HIV-1 proviruses were not separately TCR-sequenced.

The immunoSEQ assay was version 4, run in survey mode. Produced via immunoSEQ multiplex PCR; TCRdb's table is partial and in-frame only. The profile shows about 40,000 clones, around three quarters of them singletons. Note on this clone: Its antigen is unidentified.

The stimulus was an HIV-1 Gag 15-mer peptide pool, about 1 ug/peptide/mL. Memory cells lacking CD40L and CD69 with high CD45RO were sorted. These HIV-1-infected adults initiated suppressive ART in chronic infection. The CDR3 is made up of 17 amino acids. With 5 bases removed from V and 3 bases from J, the gap between germline ends came to 22 bases. The germline gives CDR1 LNHDA, CDR2 SQIVND (reference sequence). The sequence was collected from an adult man with HIV who was CMV-seropositive. Here the sequenced sample was CD4+ T cells sorted from PBMCs after roughly 18-hour stimulation, taken from a patient who received antiretroviral therapy. The chain uses TRBV19 and TRBJ1-2; D ambiguous. CDR3 in amino acids: CASSLSGWESADYGYTF. In nucleotides, the CDR3 is TGTGCCAGTAGTTTATCCGGATGGGAGTCAGCGGACTATGGCTACACCTTC.